The 7 T cell receptor beta chains below all came from one sample that was sequenced in a study of early T cells in non-severe SARS-CoV-2 infection. A single record per CDR3 protein comes from TCRdb applying MiXCR to the 5' RACE reads. The sample has tens of thousands of distinct CDR3 sequences, around 6.6% seen once. The specimen was whole blood, collected at baseline. The receptors stem from an adult who was a healthcare worker with PCR-confirmed SARS-CoV-2 infection or an uninfected control (not recorded which).

The rearrangement links TRBV7-6 to TRBJ2-3; D uncertain. Germline-derived CDR1 and CDR2 are SGHVS and FNYEAQ. V was shortened by 1 base and J by 2 bases, with 4 bases between the two germline ends. The CDR3 length is 13 residues. CDR3 nucleotides: TGTGCCAGCAGCTTAGTGGTCACAGATACGCAGTATTTT. It encodes CASSLVVTDTQYF.

This clonotype was recorded many times. V gene TRBV29-1 combines with J gene TRBJ1-5; 10 nucleotides line up with TRBD1. J gave up 2 bases and V 5 bases, and 6 bases lay outside the gene matches. CDR1 is SQVTM and CDR2 is ANQGSEA in the germline V gene. The CDR3 loop spans 15 amino acids. The CDR3 protein is CSVRTGTGGNQPQHF. The CDR3 DNA reads TGCAGCGTTCGCACCGGGACAGGGGGCAATCAGCCCCAGCATTTT.

The V gene is TRBV27, the J gene TRBJ1-1, with D unresolved. CDR1 and CDR2 from the germline V gene are MNHEY and SMNVEV (reference sequence). The CDR3 is 13 amino acids. V shed 3 bases and J shed 5 bases, with 10 bases lying between them. DNA of the CDR3: TGTGCCAGCAGTTTGGATAAGGCAACTGAAGCTTTCTTT. Translated, it gives CASSLDKATEAFF.

Ten or more counts support this clonotype. The rearrangement uses TRBV25-1 and TRBJ2-1; a weak D match, TRBD2 (5 bases). V lost 3 bases and J 10 bases, leaving 16 bases between the germline ends. There are 14 residues in the CDR3. The germline CDR1 and CDR2 sequences are MGHDK and SYGVNS. The CDR3 here is CASSDPTTSGEQFF. The CDR3 coding sequence is TGTGCCAGCAGTGACCCCACAACGTCGGGAGAGCAGTTCTTC.

The chain combines TRBV18 with TRBJ2-4; 8 positions match TRBD1. This CDR3 comprises 14 residues. The junction had 5 bases not matched to a gene; V was cut back by 3 bases and J by 7 bases. Germline CDR1 KGHSH, CDR2 LQKENI. In DNA form, the CDR3 reads TGTGCCAGCTCACCGTCAGGGGGCACGAACATTCAGTACTTC. This encodes CASSPSGGTNIQYF.

Ten or more counts support this clonotype. This sequence joins TRBV29-1 and TRBJ1-1; tentatively, D is TRBD1 (5 bases). Germline V CDR1 and CDR2: SQVTM, ANQGSEA. The CDR3 loop spans 13 amino acids. V lost 4 bases and J lost 2, with 11 bases in between. CDR3 nucleotides: TGCAGCGTTGGTCTGGGACCAAACACTGAAGCTTTCTTT. It yields the protein CSVGLGPNTEAFF.

This clonotype was picked up many times. The rearrangement uses TRBV5-5 and TRBJ1-5; D remains ambiguous. The CDR3 has 13 amino acids. Per the germline V gene, CDR1 is SGHKS and CDR2 is YYEKEE (reference sequence). Deletions cut 4 bases from V and 2 bases from J, with 7 bases between. The CDR3 spells CASSTQGNQPQHF. CDR3 in DNA: TGTGCCAGCAGCACCCAGGGCAATCAGCCCCAGCATTTT.